In its sample, the clone carrying this T cell receptor beta chain was seen many times. There are 17 residues in the CDR3. J was trimmed by 3 bases and V by 5 bases; bases with no gene match: 12. This specimen belongs to a study of T cells in Graves' hyperthyroidism and ophthalmopathy. The study left out patients who had uncontrolled infection, other autoimmune disease, pregnancy or lactation. Together with thyroid ultrasound, orbital computed tomography, serum thyroxine and TRAb, clinical symptoms were used for diagnoses. Blood was sampled at initial diagnosis of hyperthyroidism, prior to onset of any ophthalmopathy symptoms. TCR beta CDR3 region amplification was performed from RNA transcripts. Initially, a first-round RT-PCR of the TCR CDR3 employed the HTBI primer set. Via MiXCR, TCRdb re-called the multiplex PCR reads, giving one row per CDR3 protein. The repertoire holds nearly 600,000 distinct CDR3 sequences, with approximately 15% as singletons.

Sequencing was performed on blood. The receptor's source is a woman in her twenties or thirties with Graves' hyperthyroidism that later progressed to Graves' ophthalmopathy. J is TRBJ1-5 and V is TRBV12-3 or TRBV12-4, with TRBD1 identical over 8 bases. CDR3 DNA sequence: TGTGCCAGCAGTGAGGCTCAGGGGGCCACCCTCAATCAGCCCCAGCATTTT. As protein: CASSEAQGATLNQPQHF.